The 13 T cell receptor beta chains below were found in one sample sequenced in a study of naive CD8 T cells in extremely preterm neonates. TCRdb keeps only in-frame clones here, not all; method: immunoSEQ multiplex PCR. Of approximately 6,000 clones listed, just under 98% are singletons. Input material: naive CD8+ T cells from blood. These receptors were obtained from a human donor in good health.

The chain links TRBV30 to TRBJ1-1, with D possibly matching TRBD1 (5 bases). CDR1 is GTSNPN, CDR2 SVGIG, per germline (reference sequence). This CDR3 contains 13 residues. V was cut by 0 bases and J by 4 bases, with 9 bases left in between. CDR3 coding DNA: TGTGCCTGGAGTGTACAGGCAGGCACTGAAGCTTTCTTT. Encoded protein: CAWSVQAGTEAFF.

V is TRBV4-1 and J is TRBJ2-7; 11 bases fit TRBD2. V shed 0 bases and J 0 bases; nucleotides not matched to a gene: 7. This CDR3 has 18 residues. Per the germline V gene, CDR1 is MGHRA and CDR2 is YSYEKL. CDR3 loop: CASSQEITSGSGSYEQYF. CDR3 coding DNA: TGCGCCAGCAGCCAAGAAATTACTAGCGGGAGTGGCTCCTACGAGCAGTACTTC.

There are a few counts of this clone. The CDR3: CASSLFGRGTEVGYTF. The CDR3 coding sequence is TGTGCCAGCAGCTTATTTGGGAGGGGTACGGAAGTGGGCTACACCTTC. The V and J genes are TRBV7-9 and TRBJ1-2, with D maybe TRBD1 (5 bases). The germline gives CDR1 SEHNR, CDR2 FQNEAQ (reference sequence). V lost 2 bases and J lost 8, with 21 bases in between. CDR3 length equals 16 residues.

The CDR3 loop is CASSDNRGTEAFF. In DNA form, the CDR3 reads TGTGCCAGCAGCGACAACCGGGGGACTGAAGCTTTCTTT. The chain combines TRBV9 with TRBJ1-1; possibly TRBD1 for D (5 bases). The CDR3 sequence is 13 residues long. V was trimmed by 3 bases and J by 5 bases, leaving 11 bases between them. Per the germline V gene, CDR1 is SGDLS and CDR2 is YYNGEE.

The CDR3 region is CASSSGLAGETQYF. Here the CDR3 DNA reads TGTGCCAGCAGCTCGGGACTAGCGGGAGAGACCCAGTACTTC. The chain combines TRBV9 with TRBJ2-5; TRBD2 matches 12 bases. This CDR3 contains 14 residues. The junction had 2 bases not matched to a gene; V was cut back by 4 bases and J by 4 bases. CDR1 is SGDLS, CDR2 YYNGEE, per germline.

The gene calls are TRBV4-1 and TRBJ2-7, with a weak D call TRBD2 (6 bases). Deletions cut 4 bases from V and 0 bases from J, with 10 bases between. The CDR3 consists of 14 residues. Germline lookup yields CDR1 MGHRA and CDR2 YSYEKL. The CDR3 sequence: CASSPGDSSYEQYF. Here the CDR3 DNA reads TGCGCCAGCAGCCCGGGAGATAGCTCCTACGAGCAGTACTTC.

The chain joins TRBV29-1 to TRBJ1-2; 8 positions agree with TRBD1. J lost 4 bases, V lost 0 bases, and 13 bases had no gene match. The CDR3 spans 17 residues. The germline V gene has CDR1 SQVTM and CDR2 ANQGSEA. CDR3 in DNA: TGCAGCGTTGAAGATCGAGGGACAGGAAATCCCCTCTATGGCTACACCTTC. This gives the protein CSVEDRGTGNPLYGYTF.

This clone has a handful of counts. The J gene is TRBJ2-7, the V gene TRBV27, with D perhaps TRBD2 (5 bases). The germline CDR1 and CDR2 sequences are MNHEY and SMNVEV (reference sequence). V lost 6 bases to trimming and J lost 1 base, with 10 bases between them. The CDR3 runs to 13 residues. CDR3 region: CASRDFLSYEQYF. The CDR3 DNA follows: TGTGCCAGCAGGGACTTTCTGTCCTACGAGCAGTACTTC.

The J gene is TRBJ1-2, the V gene TRBV4-1; D unclear. V lost 5 bases, J lost 4 bases, and 11 bases lay in between. This CDR3 is built from 13 residues. Germline loops: CDR1 MGHRA, CDR2 YSYEKL. The CDR3 DNA reads TGCGCCAGCAGCTCTGACATTCTCTATGGCTACACCTTC. Its protein is CASSSDILYGYTF.

The V and J genes are TRBV19 and TRBJ2-7; tentative D call: TRBD1 (6 bases). Germline V gene data show CDR1 as LNHDA and CDR2 as SQIVND (reference sequence). This CDR3 spans 13 amino acids. Trimming took 5 bases from V and 7 from J, leaving 15 bases between them. The CDR3 region is CASSPGDGGEQYF. Written as DNA, the CDR3 is TGTGCCAGTAGTCCAGGGGATGGCGGGGAGCAGTACTTC.

This clone was picked up a small number of times. The genes are TRBV9 and TRBJ1-1; 8 bases fit TRBD1. The V gene end was trimmed by 4 bases and the J gene end by 5 bases; junction bases not matched to a gene: 7. Per germline, CDR1 SGDLS and CDR2 YYNGEE. CDR3 size: 14 residues. CDR3 sequence reads: CASSSTGGKTEAFF. In DNA, the CDR3 is TGTGCCAGCAGCTCCACAGGGGGAAAAACTGAAGCTTTCTTT.

CDR3 DNA sequence: TGTGCCTGGAGTGTAAGGGGGCCGGATGAGCAGTTCTTC. It is translated as CAWSVRGPDEQFF. V gene TRBV30 combines with J gene TRBJ2-1, with 7 bases that match TRBD1. In germline, CDR1 is GTSNPN, CDR2 SVGIG (reference sequence). Germline trimming cut 0 bases from V and 8 bases from J; bases unmatched to any gene: 4. The CDR3 loop spans 13 amino acids.

CDR3 in amino acids: CASTLTGQNGYTF. CDR3 bases: TGTGCCAGCACCCTGACAGGGCAGAATGGCTACACCTTC. The rearrangement links TRBV28 to TRBJ1-2; 7 bases are shared with TRBD1. The J segment lost 6 bases and the V segment lost 7 bases, leaving 8 bases of the junction unmatched. Germline loops: CDR1 MDHEN, CDR2 SYDVKM. This CDR3 is built from 13 residues.